The 27 T cell receptor beta chains given below trace back to one sample, sequenced in a study of blood T cell repertoires in COVID-19. Data came from immunoSEQ multiplex PCR; TCRdb stores just in-frame clones and leaves some out. The table includes about 190,000 clones, 76% detected once. Sequencing used PBMCs or T cells enriched from blood (not recorded which). The source of these receptors is a woman between 50 and 59 years old with acute COVID-19.

The chain couples TRBV6-5 to TRBJ1-1; D is possibly TRBD1 (5 bases). Between the trimmed V and J ends, which lost 4 bases and 0 bases, there was a span of 12 bases. This CDR3 spans 15 amino acids. Per germline, CDR1 MNHEY and CDR2 SVGAGI. CDR3 coding DNA: TGTGCCAGCAGTTTACACGGACAAATGAACACTGAAGCTTTCTTT. Translated: CASSLHGQMNTEAFF.

V gene TRBV10-2 combines with J gene TRBJ1-3; D is uncertain. Trimming took 0 bases from V and 1 from J, leaving 10 bases between them. The CDR3 extends over 16 amino acids. Looked up from germline, CDR1 is WSHSY and CDR2 is SAAADI. CDR3 amino acids: CASSESSVSSGNTIYF. The CDR3 DNA sequence: TGCGCCAGCAGTGAGTCATCAGTTTCTTCTGGAAACACCATATATTTT.

The genes are TRBV7-9 and TRBJ1-2; D might be TRBD1 (6 bases). Trimming stripped 4 bases from V and 6 bases from J, with 9 bases between. The germline gives CDR1 SEHNR, CDR2 FQNEAQ (reference sequence). The CDR3 runs to 12 residues. The CDR3 DNA sequence: TGTGCCAGCAGCTCCTACAGGGATGGCTACACCTTC. This codes for CASSSYRDGYTF.

CDR3 DNA: TGTGCCATCGCGGAGCTCTCCTATAATTCACCCCTCCACTTT. Translating gives CAIAELSYNSPLHF. The chain recombines TRBV10-3 with TRBJ1-6; D is ambiguous. The CDR3 extends over 14 amino acids. CDR1 ENHRY and CDR2 SYGVKD come from the germline V gene. Trimming cost V 8 bases and J 0 bases, with 8 bases left between them.

The rearrangement links TRBV2 to TRBJ2-5; 7 bases match TRBD1. Germline trimming cut 5 bases from V and 5 bases from J; bases unmatched to any gene: 5. CDR1 is SNHLY, CDR2 FYNNEI, per germline. The CDR3 is made up of 13 amino acids. CDR3: CASSYDRVETQYF. DNA of the CDR3: TGTGCCAGCAGTTACGACAGGGTGGAGACCCAGTACTTC.

On this clone: Different DNA sequences within this sample yield the same CDR3. The chain uses TRBV3-1 (or the pseudogene TRBV3-2) and TRBJ1-2; 7 nucleotides align to TRBD1. This CDR3 is 13 amino acids long. Losses at the gene ends were 3 bases for V and 4 bases for J; bases not matched to a gene: 2. In germline, CDR1 is LGHDT, CDR2 YNNKEL (reference sequence). The CDR3 loop is CASSQEGAYGYTF. CDR3 nucleotide sequence: TGTGCCAGCAGCCAGGAGGGGGCCTATGGCTACACCTTC.

This clone was seen many times. This chain uses TRBV7-9 with TRBJ2-7; D unresolved. The germline V gene has CDR1 SEHNR and CDR2 FQNEAQ (reference sequence). This CDR3 is built from 14 residues. Trimming took 5 bases from V and 1 from J, leaving 12 bases between them. CDR3 sequence (DNA): TGTGCCAGCAGCCCTTATGGCCGATCCTACGAGCAGTACGTC. It codes for CASSPYGRSYEQYV.

This clone was seen a single time. The chain combines TRBV5-4 with TRBJ2-1; TRBD2 agrees at 11 bases. V lost 4 bases and J lost 7; bases outside the gene matches: 7. Per germline, CDR1 SGHNT and CDR2 YYREEE (reference sequence). The CDR3 sequence is 15 residues long. This CDR3 is CASSAGLAEGNEQFF. The CDR3 DNA sequence: TGTGCCAGCAGCGCGGGACTAGCGGAGGGGAATGAGCAGTTCTTC. Complete variable domain (other parts from reference TRBV5-4 and TRBJ2-1): ETGVTQSPTHLIKTRGQQVTLRCSSQSGHNTVSWYQQALGQGPQFIFQYYREEENGRGNFPPRFSGLQFPNYSSELNVNALELDDSALYLCASSAGLAEGNEQFFGPGTRLTVL.

The gene calls are TRBV6-5 and TRBJ2-6, with a tentative D call TRBD1 (5 bases). The germline V gene encodes CDR1 MNHEY and CDR2 SVGAGI. This CDR3 has 15 residues. Trimming removed 7 bases from V and 4 bases from J, with 14 bases in between. The CDR3 loop reads CASTVGVEGANVLTF. Here the CDR3 DNA reads TGTGCCAGCACCGTAGGGGTCGAGGGGGCCAACGTCCTGACTTTC.

The chain couples TRBV28 to TRBJ1-2, with TRBD1 matching over 7 bases. With V trimmed by 1 base and J by 4 bases, 3 bases remained unmatched. Germline values: CDR1 MDHEN, CDR2 SYDVKM. This CDR3 comprises 14 residues. The CDR3: CASSLSGQVYGYTF. CDR3 in DNA: TGTGCCAGCAGTTTATCCGGACAGGTCTATGGCTACACCTTC.

V usage is TRBV7-2 and J usage is TRBJ1-3, with 9 bases fitting TRBD1. The germline V gene has CDR1 SGHTA and CDR2 FQGNSA. The CDR3 is 16 residues long. The J segment lost 0 bases and the V segment lost 5 bases, leaving 5 bases of the junction unmatched. Written as DNA, the CDR3 is TGTGCCAGCAGCCCCCAGGACAGGGGCTCTGGAAACACCATATATTTT. Protein product: CASSPQDRGSGNTIYF.

CDR3 in DNA: TGTGCCACCAGTGATGGGACTAGCGGAGAAGAGACCCAGTACTTC. Protein: CATSDGTSGEETQYF. V gene TRBV24-1 combines with J gene TRBJ2-5; 11 nucleotides align to TRBD2. Germline loops: CDR1 KGHDR, CDR2 SFDVKD. The length of the CDR3 is 15 residues. V was pared by 3 bases and J by 3 bases, with 2 bases of the junction left unmatched.

The gene calls are TRBV18 and TRBJ2-5, with TRBD1 identical over 10 bases. V lost 4 bases and J lost 4; bases outside the gene matches: 12. CDR3 size: 17 residues. Germline CDR1 is KGHSH and CDR2 is LQKENI. The CDR3 spells CASSRRQGATDGETQYF. CDR3 bases: TGTGCCAGCTCACGTCGACAGGGGGCGACGGATGGAGAGACCCAGTACTTC.

This chain joins TRBV18 and TRBJ2-2; TRBD2 matches at 11 bases. From germline, CDR1 is KGHSH and CDR2 LQKENI. The CDR3 spans 16 residues. Trimming cost V 4 bases and J 4 bases; bases outside gene matches: 5. The DNA of the CDR3 is TGTGCCAGCTCACAGAGGACTAGCGGGTTCACCGGGGAGCTGTTTTTT. This sequence encodes CASSQRTSGFTGELFF.

As for this clone: This sample includes further DNA sequences coding for the same CDR3. The chain uses TRBV4-1 and TRBJ2-1; 7 bases match TRBD1. V lost 1 base to trimming and J lost 0 bases; unmatched junction nucleotides: 3. The germline CDR1 and CDR2 sequences are MGHRA and YSYEKL. The CDR3 length is 16 residues. The CDR3 DNA sequence: TGCGCCAGCAGCCAAGTTCCAGGGGGCTCCTACAATGAGCAGTTCTTC. Its translation: CASSQVPGGSYNEQFF.

The chain joins TRBV7-9 to TRBJ1-4; TRBD1 matches at 7 bases. This CDR3 has 14 residues. Germline CDR1 and CDR2: SEHNR and FQNEAQ (reference sequence). After removal of 5 bases from V and 3 bases from J, the junction contained 3 bases not matched to a gene. CDR3 residues: CASSPGTANEKLFF. CDR3 coding DNA: TGTGCCAGCAGCCCCGGGACAGCTAATGAAAAACTGTTTTTT.

The chain uses TRBV18 and TRBJ2-5; D is ambiguous. The germline V and J ends were trimmed by 5 bases and 1 base, with 8 bases remaining between them. The CDR3 consists of 13 residues. Germline V gives CDR1 KGHSH, CDR2 LQKENI. The CDR3 spells CASSSSPQETQYF. The CDR3 region has the DNA TGTGCCAGCTCATCGAGTCCCCAAGAGACCCAGTACTTC.

V is TRBV27 and J is TRBJ2-3, with 12 positions matching TRBD2. This CDR3 contains 18 residues. After removal of 2 bases from V and 1 base from J, the junction contained 7 bases not matched to a gene. CDR1 is MNHEY, CDR2 SMNVEV, per germline (reference sequence). The CDR3 sequence is CASSLGLAGGPGTDTQYF. The CDR3 nucleotides read TGTGCCAGCAGTTTAGGGCTAGCGGGGGGGCCGGGCACAGATACGCAGTATTTT.

This chain uses TRBV11-2 with TRBJ2-5, with D possibly matching TRBD2 (5 bases). The CDR3 spans 13 residues. Germline-derived CDR1 and CDR2 are SGHAT and FQNNGV. Trimming took off 6 bases at V and 2 bases at J, with 10 bases between the two ends. CDR3: CASSQRAQETQYF. The DNA for the CDR3 is TGTGCCAGCAGTCAGAGGGCACAAGAGACCCAGTACTTC.

This clone occurred once. The J gene is TRBJ2-7, the V gene TRBV21-1; TRBD1 is the table's D call and was not checked against the DNA. TRBV21-1 is marked as a pseudogene. The CDR3 loop spans 17 amino acids. The CDR3: CASSKSLPRDREYEQYV. As DNA, the CDR3 is TGTGCCAGCAGCAAATCTTTACCCCGGGACAGGGAATACGAGCAGTACGTC.

The chain recombines TRBV7-8 with TRBJ1-2; possible D gene TRBD1, 6 bases. From germline, CDR1 is SGHVS and CDR2 FQNEAQ. The CDR3 runs to 13 residues. V was trimmed by 4 bases and J by 8 bases, leaving 14 bases between them. DNA for the CDR3: TGTGCCAGCAGCTCCAGGGGCCTAGGGGGCTACACCTTC. Its protein product is CASSSRGLGGYTF.

This chain joins TRBV28 and TRBJ1-4, with D possibly matching TRBD1 (5 bases). This CDR3 has 14 amino acids. From germline, CDR1 is MDHEN and CDR2 SYDVKM. V lost 8 bases to trimming and J lost 11 bases, with 21 bases between them. CDR3 nucleotide sequence: TGTGCCAGCCTCCCTCCCGGAGGGGAACGGAAACTGTTTTTT. Its translation is CASLPPGGERKLFF.

The chain joins TRBV7-6 to TRBJ1-1; D gene unclear. The CDR3 extends over 15 amino acids. The germline V gene encodes CDR1 SGHVS and CDR2 FNYEAQ. V dropped 3 bases and J dropped 3 bases, with 14 bases sitting between them. CDR3 region: CASSFGSVGDTEAFF. Here the CDR3 DNA reads TGTGCCAGCAGCTTCGGTTCGGTAGGAGACACTGAAGCTTTCTTT.

The chain combines TRBV5-1 with TRBJ1-1; 7 nucleotides line up with TRBD1. The germline gives CDR1 SGHRS, CDR2 YFSETQ. CDR3 size: 15 residues. The trim removed 0 bases at V and 4 bases at J, leaving 6 bases unmatched. CDR3: CASSLVGTVGTEAFF. CDR3 sequence (DNA): TGCGCCAGCAGCTTGGTGGGGACAGTGGGCACTGAAGCTTTCTTT.

The genes are TRBV6-5 and TRBJ2-1, with a possible D match to TRBD1 (5 bases). The germline V gene has CDR1 MNHEY and CDR2 SVGAGI. The CDR3 has 14 residues. V was trimmed by 7 bases and J by 0 bases, leaving 10 bases between them. The CDR3 protein is CASKTGSSYNEQFF. DNA for the CDR3: TGTGCCAGCAAAACAGGTAGCTCCTACAATGAGCAGTTCTTC.

This chain uses TRBV6-6 with TRBJ1-2; 7 nucleotides align to TRBD1. The CDR3 covers 11 residues. CDR1 is MNHNY and CDR2 is SVGAGI in the germline V gene (reference sequence). V trimming: 10 bases; J trimming: 6 bases; junction bases outside the gene matches: 5. Here the CDR3 reads CATMDRNGYTF. CDR3 DNA: TGTGCCACCATGGACAGGAATGGCTACACCTTC.

The genes are TRBV27 and TRBJ1-5; TRBD1 matches at 9 bases. Germline CDR1 is MNHEY and CDR2 is SMNVEV (reference sequence). The J segment lost 4 bases and the V segment lost 6 bases, leaving 4 bases of the junction unmatched. The CDR3 has 14 amino acids. CDR3 DNA: TGTGCCAGCAGGTTACAGGGGGCTAATCAGCCCCAGCATTTT. It yields the protein CASRLQGANQPQHF.